These T cell receptor beta chains were read from a single sample in a study of CD8 T cells in Susac syndrome. MiXCR, applied by TCRdb to the immunoSEQ multiplex PCR reads, yields one record per CDR3 protein. The repertoire consists of roughly 300,000 distinct CDR3 sequences, with more than 75% occurring once and the leading ten covering 0.095% to 0.14%. The specimen sequenced was CD8+ T cells from PBMCs. The receptors originated from a human donor with multiple sclerosis. CDR3s include the opening cysteine and the closing phenylalanine or tryptophan.

>TRBV25-1|TRBJ2-1
CATLRSGGDKQFF
>TRBV29-1|TRBJ2-3
CSVIPVSTDTQYF
>TRBV7-9|TRBJ2-1
CASSPGTPTYNEQFF
>TRBV3-1|TRBJ2-3
CASSQDDPAGLTDTQYF
>TRBV2|TRBJ2-3
CASTTDTQYF
>TRBV27|TRBJ2-5
CASRPGTGPRETQYF
>TRBV29-1|TRBJ2-1
CSVVGVSTSKYNEQFF
>TRBV19|TRBJ2-5
CASSAGTGVYQETQYF
>TRBV4-1|TRBJ1-1
CASSPFDRGNTEAFF
>TRBV19|TRBJ2-7
CASSIVMGSEQYF
>TRBV2|TRBJ1-2
CASITRVTNGYTF
>TRBV5-1|TRBJ1-2
CASGDEGRREGYTF
>TRBV5-1|TRBJ2-7
CASSLYQGSREQYF
>TRBV25-1|TRBJ2-7
CASSEETTYEQYF
>TRBV7-8|TRBJ2-1
CASSLGGGDEQFF
>TRBV3-1|TRBJ2-2
CASSPGPYTGELFF
>TRBV27|TRBJ1-1
CASSLRTNTEAFF
>TRBV20-1|TRBJ1-3
CSVGRDENTIYF
>TRBV9|TRBJ1-1
CASSVTGTGNTEAFF
>TRBV12-3/TRBV12-4|TRBJ1-6
CASTPSRVGSPLHF
>TRBV7-8|TRBJ2-1
CASSPSVTSGNLRNEQFF
>TRBV7-2|TRBJ1-4
CASSLESATNEKLFF